The next 5 T cell receptor beta chains were all read from a single sample in a study of identical twins. Each CDR3 protein gets one entry after TCRdb re-called the 5' RACE reads with MiXCR. The sample consists of around 280,000 distinct CDR3 sequences, about 8.9% of them appearing once. The sample was also reused in another study, on yellow fever vaccine responses in identical twins.

Sequenced sample: memory (CD45RO+) T cells sorted from blood. The receptors were gathered from a woman in her late teens or twenties in good health.

In its sample, this clonotype was seen a few times. V usage is TRBV5-1 and J usage is TRBJ2-3; possible D gene TRBD2, 6 bases. CDR1 SGHRS and CDR2 YFSETQ come from the germline V gene. Trimming removed 1 base at V and 6 bases at J, with 15 bases between. The CDR3 covers 15 residues. Here the CDR3 reads CASSLIPASADTQYF. CDR3 DNA sequence: TGCGCCAGCAGCTTGATACCCGCTAGCGCCGATACGCAGTATTTT.

The gene calls are TRBV6-2 or TRBV6-3 and TRBJ1-2; 8 bases align to TRBD1. CDR3 length equals 17 residues. The V gene's germline CDR1 is MNHEY and CDR2 SVGEGT. The ends lost 2 bases at V and 7 bases at J; junction bases unmatched: 15. The CDR3 here is CASSYPGTGGIIGGYTF. CDR3 nucleotides: TGTGCCAGCAGTTACCCCGGGACAGGAGGGATTATAGGTGGCTACACCTTC.

The chain employs TRBV7-9 and TRBJ2-3, with 10 bases fitting TRBD2. Germline CDR1 reads SEHNR; CDR2 reads FQNEAQ (reference sequence). The CDR3 runs to 16 residues. V lost 5 bases and J lost 2; bases outside the gene matches: 7. Here the CDR3 DNA reads TGTGCCAGCAGCGCTTGGACTAGCGGACACACAGATACGCAGTATTTT. It yields the protein CASSAWTSGHTDTQYF.

The chain couples TRBV20-1 to TRBJ2-3; TRBD2 agrees at 12 bases. The CDR3 has 15 residues. Germline V gene data show CDR1 as DFQATT and CDR2 as SNEGSKA (reference sequence). V lost 3 bases to trimming and J lost 4 bases; unmatched junction nucleotides: 5. The chain's CDR3 is CSARKLAGGPDTQYF. The CDR3 DNA reads as TGCAGTGCTAGGAAACTAGCGGGAGGCCCAGATACGCAGTATTTT.

This clonotype was observed a handful of times. The chain is built from TRBV5-8 and TRBJ2-5; tentative D call: TRBD2 (5 bases). The CDR3 totals 14 residues. The germline gives CDR1 SGHTS, CDR2 YDEGEE. Trimming removed 1 base from V and 8 bases from J, with 15 bases in between. This chain's CDR3 is CASSLSTGSGTQYF. CDR3 sequence (DNA): TGTGCCAGCAGCTTGTCTACCGGATCGGGAACCCAGTACTTC.